These T cell receptor beta chains were read from a single sample in a study of CD8+ T cells in alopecia areata. The method was immunoSEQ multiplex PCR; TCRdb's version includes in-frame clones alone and lacks a portion of them. This sample has some 240,000 clones, with more than 45% found just once. The sample in question was CD4+ T cells sorted from blood, obtained at week 0. Receptor source: a human donor with alopecia areata. Both conserved end residues are part of each CDR3.

CDR3aa: CSAVIGTGGYEQYF
v_gene: TRBV29-1
j_gene: TRBJ2-7

CDR3aa: CSANRRGEQYF
v_gene: TRBV20-1
j_gene: TRBJ2-7

CDR3aa: CSVAGGPYEQYF
v_gene: TRBV29-1
j_gene: TRBJ2-7

CDR3aa: CASSLGGTQYF
v_gene: TRBV27
j_gene: TRBJ2-3

CDR3aa: CASSVGADTQYF
v_gene: TRBV6-1
j_gene: TRBJ2-3

CDR3aa: CASRNTGGKQETQYF
v_gene: TRBV6-5
j_gene: TRBJ2-5

CDR3aa: CAWSVSGLEQYF
v_gene: TRBV30
j_gene: TRBJ2-7

CDR3aa: CASSPFMGTEAFF
v_gene: TRBV18
j_gene: TRBJ1-1

CDR3aa: CASSGLPHSYGYTF
v_gene: TRBV6-1
j_gene: TRBJ1-2

CDR3aa: CASSLARGRTTGELFF
v_gene: TRBV5-4
j_gene: TRBJ2-2

CDR3aa: CASSQTLQGLVSKLFF
v_gene: TRBV4-1
j_gene: TRBJ1-4

CDR3aa: CSAREVTEAFF
v_gene: TRBV20-1
j_gene: TRBJ1-1

CDR3aa: CASSQERQGAGANVLTF
v_gene: TRBV4-2
j_gene: TRBJ2-6

CDR3aa: CASSYSPGLLLF
v_gene: TRBV6-5
j_gene: TRBJ2-4

CDR3aa: CASSLKTSGSYEQYF
v_gene: TRBV11-1
j_gene: TRBJ2-7

CDR3aa: CASSDTVREQYF
v_gene: TRBV6-6
j_gene: TRBJ2-7

CDR3aa: CASRQGASYGYTF
v_gene: TRBV6-5
j_gene: TRBJ1-2

CDR3aa: CASSIQRGEQFF
v_gene: TRBV11-2
j_gene: TRBJ2-1

CDR3aa: CACTIGQTSFGYTF
v_gene: TRBV30
j_gene: TRBJ1-2

CDR3aa: CAWSPPSTFNQPQHF
v_gene: TRBV30
j_gene: TRBJ1-5

CDR3aa: CASSSAQGTAEKLFF
v_gene: TRBV25-1
j_gene: TRBJ1-4

CDR3aa: CASSTGQGGLRSPLHF
v_gene: TRBV19
j_gene: TRBJ1-6

CDR3aa: CASSEDGQFF
v_gene: TRBV25-1
j_gene: TRBJ2-1

CDR3aa: CASSEQGRTEAFF
v_gene: TRBV25-1
j_gene: TRBJ1-1

CDR3aa: CAIKGEVYEQYF
v_gene: TRBV5-1
j_gene: TRBJ2-7

CDR3aa: CATSRLDYEQYF
v_gene: TRBV15
j_gene: TRBJ2-7

CDR3aa: CASSLVGFMYNEQFF
v_gene: TRBV14
j_gene: TRBJ2-1

CDR3aa: CASSQDTSGGATQYF
v_gene: TRBV14
j_gene: TRBJ2-3

CDR3aa: CSVEVVGGWSTEAFF
v_gene: TRBV29-1
j_gene: TRBJ1-1

CDR3aa: CAWSPAGTGDGYTF
v_gene: TRBV30
j_gene: TRBJ1-2

CDR3aa: CASSVEVLPLYNEQFF
v_gene: TRBV9
j_gene: TRBJ2-1

CDR3aa: CASSPTGVPTDTQYF
v_gene: TRBV7-7
j_gene: TRBJ2-3

CDR3aa: CSVEGWGHSGNTIYF
v_gene: TRBV29-1
j_gene: TRBJ1-3